Listed below are T cell receptor beta chains from one sample, sequenced in a study of T-cell memory formation after mild COVID-19. MiXCR, run by TCRdb on the 5' RACE reads, gives a single entry per CDR3 protein. In the table there are roughly 48,000 distinct CDR3 sequences, roughly 27% of which are singletons. The specimen sequenced was PBMCs or a T cell subset sorted from them (not recorded which). These receptor sequences come from a man aged 18-30 years who had mild COVID-19 (a few samples of this study predate the infection). Cell type and time point are not known. CDR3s include the opening cysteine and the closing phenylalanine or tryptophan. Fields, in order: D gene, V gene, clone size, J gene, CDR3 protein, CDR3 DNA. A D gene is named only where the DNA matches it firmly. Where a row states a size, it is once, few, many or the class of an expanded clone; other rows omit it.

TRBD2	TRBV5-1	once	TRBJ2-3	CASSLATSGVADTQYF	TGCGCCAGCAGCTTGGCCACTAGCGGGGTGGCAGATACGCAGTATTTT
.	TRBV12-3/TRBV12-4	few	TRBJ2-1	CASSIAYNEQFF	TGTGCCAGCAGTATAGCTTACAATGAGCAGTTCTTC
TRBD1	TRBV27	.	TRBJ1-5	CASKRTGYDQPQHF	TGTGCCAGCAAAAGGACAGGGTATGATCAGCCCCAGCATTTT
TRBD2	TRBV7-6	.	TRBJ2-7	CASSLTGGRHEQYF	TGTGCCAGCAGCTTGACGGGAGGACGGCACGAGCAGTACTTC
TRBD2	TRBV7-9	.	TRBJ2-1	CASVAGGPNEQFF	TGTGCCAGCGTAGCGGGGGGGCCCAATGAGCAGTTCTTC
.	TRBV7-9	.	TRBJ2-7	CASSLAQASYEQYF	TGTGCCAGCAGCTTAGCTCAGGCAAGCTACGAGCAGTACTTC
.	TRBV7-8	.	TRBJ1-5	CASSAGTRGSQPQHF	TGTGCCAGCAGCGCTGGGACGAGGGGTAGTCAGCCCCAGCATTTT
.	TRBV6-6	.	TRBJ1-4	CASSLRSEYEKLFF	TGTGCCAGCAGCCTCCGTAGCGAGTATGAAAAACTGTTTTTT
.	TRBV12-3/TRBV12-4	.	TRBJ2-6	CASKPGLGANVLTF	TGTGCCAGCAAACCAGGGTTAGGGGCCAACGTCCTGACTTTC
.	TRBV6-5	many	TRBJ1-1	CASRQGSHTEAFF	TGTGCCAGCCGCCAGGGGAGCCACACTGAAGCTTTCTTT
.	TRBV7-2	few	TRBJ1-2	CASSLVTDSNYGYTF	TGTGCCAGCAGCTTAGTTACAGACTCTAACTATGGCTACACCTTC
.	TRBV9	.	TRBJ2-2	CASSPRGGTGNTGELFF	TGTGCCAGCAGCCCCCGAGGTGGGACTGGTAACACCGGGGAGCTGTTTTTT
.	TRBV6-2/TRBV6-3	.	TRBJ2-4	CASSYGIAEKNIQYF	TGTGCCAGCAGTTACGGGATAGCGGAAAAAAACATTCAGTACTTC
.	TRBV20-1	few	TRBJ2-5	CSARDDPGNKKETQYF	TGCAGTGCTAGAGATGACCCGGGAAATAAAAAAGAGACCCAGTACTTC
.	TRBV12-3/TRBV12-4	.	TRBJ1-3	CASSGNTIYF	TGTGCCAGTTCTGGAAACACCATATATTTT
TRBD2	TRBV6-6	few	TRBJ2-1	CASSYRTSGEQFF	TGTGCCAGCAGTTACCGGACTAGTGGGGAGCAGTTCTTC
.	TRBV20-1	few	TRBJ2-7	CSARTSGASSYEQYF	TGCAGTGCTAGAACGAGCGGCGCCAGCTCCTACGAGCAGTACTTC
.	TRBV10-3	.	TRBJ2-2	CAIGDGGGSTGELFF	TGTGCCATCGGGGACGGAGGAGGGAGCACCGGGGAGCTGTTTTTT
.	TRBV6-5	many	TRBJ2-5	CASSYSIGGREGQYF	TGTGCCAGCAGTTACTCAATCGGGGGCAGGGAGGGCCAGTACTTC
TRBD2	TRBV12-3/TRBV12-4	.	TRBJ2-5	CASSFPLAGEETQYF	TGTGCCAGCAGTTTCCCCTTAGCGGGGGAAGAGACCCAGTACTTC
.	TRBV6-5	few	TRBJ1-6	CASSYSGLENSPLHF	TGTGCCAGCAGTTACTCAGGGCTGGAGAATTCACCCCTCCACTTT
.	TRBV7-9	.	TRBJ1-1	CASRPRGGNTEAFF	TGTGCCAGCAGGCCCAGGGGTGGGAACACTGAAGCTTTCTTT
.	TRBV7-9	few	TRBJ2-7	CASSLAKSYEQYF	TGTGCCAGCAGCTTAGCGAAATCCTACGAGCAGTACTTC
.	TRBV10-2	many	TRBJ2-7	CASSEGGFYEQYF	TGCGCCAGCAGTGAGGGGGGGTTCTACGAGCAGTACTTC
.	TRBV7-9	.	TRBJ2-5	CASSLTLQETQYF	TGTGCCAGCAGCTTAACACTCCAAGAGACCCAGTACTTC
TRBD1	TRBV25-1	few	TRBJ2-3	CASSQGAPTDTQYF	TGTGCCAGCAGCCAGGGGGCCCCGACAGATACGCAGTATTTT
.	TRBV5-1	.	TRBJ2-7	CASSLAKGNEQYF	TGCGCCAGCAGCTTGGCCAAGGGGAACGAGCAGTACTTC
.	TRBV6-1	.	TRBJ1-2	CASMYFRGGYTF	TGTGCCAGCATGTACTTTAGGGGTGGCTACACCTTC
.	TRBV5-4	few	TRBJ2-1	CAPTLLGEQFF	TGTGCTCCTACCCTGTTAGGTGAGCAGTTCTTC
TRBD2	TRBV28	.	TRBJ2-5	CATGLAGGPQETQYF	TGTGCCACTGGTCTAGCGGGGGGGCCCCAAGAGACCCAGTACTTC
.	TRBV6-5	few	TRBJ2-3	CASSYLPSADTQYF	TGTGCCAGCAGTTACCTGCCTAGCGCAGATACGCAGTATTTT
TRBD1	TRBV6-6	few	TRBJ2-3	CASSTGTVYTDTQYF	TGTGCCAGCAGCACTGGGACAGTCTACACAGATACGCAGTATTTT
.	TRBV4-3	few	TRBJ2-2	CASSQDSRAGLDTGELFF	TGCGCCAGCAGCCAAGATTCAAGGGCAGGTCTAGACACCGGGGAGCTGTTTTTT
.	TRBV24-1	few	TRBJ2-3	CATSDPGLADTQYF	TGTGCCACCAGTGATCCCGGGTTGGCAGATACGCAGTATTTT
.	TRBV7-8	.	TRBJ1-5	CASSQWGSNQPQHF	TGTGCCAGCAGCCAATGGGGTAGCAATCAGCCCCAGCATTTT
.	TRBV5-1	.	TRBJ2-4	CASSPEFQGGNIQYF	TGCGCCAGCAGCCCCGAATTCCAGGGGGGGAACATTCAGTACTTC
TRBD2	TRBV6-5	.	TRBJ2-1	CASSYWGDASGGEGEQFF	TGTGCCAGCAGTTACTGGGGCGATGCTAGCGGGGGGGAAGGTGAGCAGTTCTTC
.	TRBV29-1	.	TRBJ2-7	CSVAVWTDFYEQYF	TGCAGCGTGGCCGTGTGGACGGATTTTTACGAGCAGTACTTC
.	TRBV7-9	many	TRBJ2-3	CASSLGGASDTQYF	TGTGCCAGCAGCTTAGGGGGGGCCTCAGATACGCAGTATTTT
TRBD2	TRBV7-8	.	TRBJ2-1	CASSLERGGFNEQFF	TGTGCCAGCAGCTTAGAACGCGGGGGGTTCAATGAGCAGTTCTTC
TRBD2	TRBV4-2	.	TRBJ2-7	CASSQRSGETYEQYF	TGTGCCAGCAGCCAAAGAAGCGGGGAGACCTACGAGCAGTACTTC
.	TRBV7-9	.	TRBJ2-4	CASSFKGGPNIQYF	TGTGCCAGCAGCTTTAAGGGAGGACCAAACATTCAGTACTTC
.	TRBV4-1	few	TRBJ1-1	CASSQTRQTTSGAFF	TGCGCCAGCAGCCAAACGAGACAAACAACTAGCGGGGCTTTCTTT
.	TRBV7-9	few	TRBJ1-1	CASSLAKSEAFF	TGTGCCAGCAGCTTAGCGAAAAGTGAAGCTTTCTTT
.	TRBV9	.	TRBJ2-1	CASSSPQGYEQFF	TGTGCCAGCAGCTCCCCCCAGGGGTATGAGCAGTTCTTC
.	TRBV7-9	.	TRBJ1-1	CASSLAADGAGNTEAFF	TGTGCCAGCAGCTTAGCCGCTGATGGAGCAGGTAACACTGAAGCTTTCTTT
.	TRBV4-1	.	TRBJ2-6	CASSRGAGANVLTF	TGCGCCAGCAGCCGGGGGGCTGGGGCCAACGTCCTGACTTTC
.	TRBV12-3/TRBV12-4	few	TRBJ2-3	CASSLRPLGGPDTQYF	TGTGCCAGCAGTTTACGACCCCTCGGAGGGCCAGATACGCAGTATTTT
TRBD1	TRBV12-3/TRBV12-4	.	TRBJ2-2	CASSWTGNTGELFF	TGTGCCAGCAGCTGGACAGGGAACACCGGGGAGCTGTTTTTT
.	TRBV30	.	TRBJ2-7	CAWRVGSYEQYF	TGTGCCTGGAGAGTAGGGTCCTACGAGCAGTACTTC
.	TRBV7-9	few	TRBJ1-2	CASSLAPGHDGYTF	TGTGCCAGCAGCTTAGCTCCGGGACATGATGGCTACACCTTC